One and the same sample provided the 27 T cell receptor beta chains below, sequenced in a study of T-cell memory formation after mild COVID-19. From the 5' RACE reads, TCRdb called clonotypes with MiXCR, one entry per CDR3 protein. The sample lists 150,000 or so distinct CDR3 sequences; around 15% were seen once. The specimen sequenced was PBMCs or a T cell subset sorted from them (not recorded which). All receptors derive from an adult woman who had mild COVID-19 (a few samples of this study predate the infection). Cell type and time point are not known.

Judged by abundance, this clonotype is medium-sized. V and J are TRBV7-8 and TRBJ2-3, with unresolved D. This CDR3 region has 17 residues. Looked up from germline, CDR1 is SGHVS and CDR2 is FQNEAQ. V was pared by 5 bases and J by 0 bases, with 18 bases between. CDR3 nucleotide sequence: TGTGCCAGCAGCGGGCCCTTGACGGCGACTAGCACAGATACGCAGTATTTT. Protein product: CASSGPLTATSTDTQYF.

This clonotype has a handful of counts. J is TRBJ2-3 and V is TRBV14; unclear D gene. The V gene's germline CDR1 is SGHDN and CDR2 FVKESK. The V end lost 1 base, the J end lost 0 bases, and 8 bases lay between the germline ends. The CDR3 spans 15 residues. The DNA of the CDR3 is TGTGCCAGCAGCCAAGGAATGGGTAGCACAGATACGCAGTATTTT. It specifies CASSQGMGSTDTQYF.

The rearrangement links TRBV20-1 to TRBJ2-7; 8 bases are shared with TRBD1. Germline V lookup: CDR1 DFQATT, CDR2 SNEGSKA (reference sequence). This CDR3 is built from 14 residues. V was clipped by 5 bases and J by 0 bases; unmatched bases: 6. The CDR3 coding sequence is TGCAGTGCTGGCCGGGACAGGAGCTCCTACGAGCAGTACTTC. As protein: CSAGRDRSSYEQYF.

This clonotype occurred a few times. This chain connects TRBV9 to TRBJ2-1, with no clear D. The CDR3 contains 11 residues. Germline V gives CDR1 SGDLS, CDR2 YYNGEE. Between the trimmed V and J ends, which lost 3 bases and 7 bases, there was a span of 5 bases. The CDR3 DNA reads as TGTGCCAGCAGCGCCGCGAATGAGCAGTTCTTC. As protein: CASSAANEQFF.

This rearrangement joins TRBV10-3 to TRBJ2-3, with D possibly TRBD2 on 5 matching bases. Germline lookup yields CDR1 ENHRY and CDR2 SYGVKD. CDR3 length: 16 residues. The V gene lost 6 bases and the J gene lost 0 bases, with 16 bases spanning the gap. The DNA of the CDR3 is TGTGCCATCAGCGGTATCTCTAGCCGGAGCACAGATACGCAGTATTTT. Translating it yields CAISGISSRSTDTQYF.

This clonotype was counted only a few times. The chain combines TRBV20-1 with TRBJ1-2; D call uncertain. This CDR3 is 13 amino acids long. V was pared by 1 base and J by 3 bases, with 9 bases between. CDR1 DFQATT and CDR2 SNEGSKA come from the germline V gene (reference sequence). The CDR3 DNA reads TGCAGTGCTAGAGGGGCAGCACACTATGGCTACACCTTC. Translation gives CSARGAAHYGYTF.

The rearrangement uses TRBV2 and TRBJ2-4; the match to TRBD1 covers 9 bases. This CDR3 region has 16 residues. Germline CDR1 is SNHLY and CDR2 is FYNNEI. The trim removed 4 bases at V and 0 bases at J, leaving 4 bases unmatched. As DNA, the CDR3 is TGTGCCAGCAGTGCGGACAGGGGATTAGCCAAAAACATTCAGTACTTC. Its protein product is CASSADRGLAKNIQYF.

This clonotype has at least ten counts. This chain links TRBV6-5 with TRBJ2-7; 7 nucleotides match TRBD1. Trimming cost V 4 bases and J 7 bases; bases outside gene matches: 10. The CDR3 contains 14 residues. Looked up from germline, CDR1 is MNHEY and CDR2 is SVGAGI. The chain's CDR3 is CASSLWTGSGEQYF. The CDR3 DNA reads as TGTGCCAGCAGTTTGTGGACAGGCTCGGGAGAGCAGTACTTC.

The sample holds a few counts of this clonotype. V and J are TRBV5-5 and TRBJ1-2; D unclear. The CDR3 length is 12 residues. V was clipped by 4 bases and J by 7 bases, with 11 bases between them. CDR1 SGHKS and CDR2 YYEKEE come from the germline V gene (reference sequence). In DNA, the CDR3 is TGTGCCAGCAGCACTTCGGCGGGTGGCTACACCTTC. Protein sequence: CASSTSAGGYTF.

In this sample, this clonotype turned up a few times. The chain uses TRBV7-9 and TRBJ2-1; D remains unclear. Trimming stripped 5 bases from V and 10 bases from J, with 9 bases between. This CDR3 has 11 residues. CDR1 is SEHNR, CDR2 FQNEAQ, per germline (reference sequence). CDR3 residues: CASSLPPEQFF. Written as DNA, the CDR3 is TGTGCCAGCAGCCTCCCGCCCGAGCAGTTCTTC.

This clonotype has at least ten counts. The V gene is TRBV27, the J gene TRBJ1-2, with TRBD1 identical over 9 bases. The germline CDR1 and CDR2 sequences are MNHEY and SMNVEV (reference sequence). There are 14 residues in the CDR3. The ends lost 6 bases at V and 4 bases at J; junction bases unmatched: 6. CDR3 nucleotides: TGTGCCAGCAGACGACAGGGGGGAGGCTATGGCTACACCTTC. This encodes CASRRQGGGYGYTF.

V is TRBV5-1 and J is TRBJ2-3, with D perhaps TRBD1 or TRBD2 (5 bases each). Trimming shortened V by 0 bases and J by 1 base, and 18 bases separated the two germline ends. This CDR3 contains 18 residues. Germline values: CDR1 SGHRS, CDR2 YFSETQ. CDR3 in amino acids: CASSLEGPLRLGTDTQYF. The CDR3 DNA is TGCGCCAGCAGCTTGGAGGGACCTCTACGTCTTGGCACAGATACGCAGTATTTT.

The rearrangement links TRBV7-8 to TRBJ2-1, with TRBD2 as a possible D gene (6 bases). V lost 5 bases, J lost 2 bases, and 10 bases lay in between. Germline lookup yields CDR1 SGHVS and CDR2 FQNEAQ. This CDR3 is 14 amino acids long. The CDR3 coding sequence is TGTGCCAGCAGCCCGGAGGGACCCTACAATGAGCAGTTCTTC. This gives the protein CASSPEGPYNEQFF.

This clonotype was seen a few times. The chain employs TRBV29-1 and TRBJ2-1; TRBD2 is a possible D gene (7 bases). The length of the CDR3 is 15 residues. Trimming pared 4 bases from V and 4 bases from J, leaving 17 bases between. CDR1 and CDR2 (germline): SQVTM, ANQGSEA. In nucleotides, the CDR3 is TGCAGCGTTGGACCTCCGGAGGGGGGGTACAATGAGCAGTTCTTC. It encodes CSVGPPEGGYNEQFF.

This clonotype was observed at least ten times. Written as DNA, the CDR3 is TGTGCCAGCAGCGTCGGTCCGACCTACGAGCAGTACTTC. It codes for CASSVGPTYEQYF. The chain carries TRBV9 and TRBJ2-7; D uncertain. This CDR3 is built from 13 residues. CDR1 and CDR2 (germline): SGDLS, YYNGEE. With 2 bases removed from V and 2 bases from J, the gap between germline ends came to 8 bases.

The chain is built from TRBV4-3 and TRBJ2-1; no definite D call. Trimming stripped 0 bases from V and 4 bases from J, with 10 bases between. The CDR3 extends over 15 amino acids. CDR1 is LGHNA, CDR2 YSLEER, per germline. CDR3 sequence: CASSQEETDYNEQFF. DNA for the CDR3: TGCGCCAGCAGCCAAGAAGAGACCGATTACAATGAGCAGTTCTTC.

The chain is built from TRBV12-3 or TRBV12-4 and TRBJ2-7; D remains unclear. Trimming left V 3 bases short and J 7 bases short, with 10 bases between. CDR3 length: 12 residues. The CDR3 loop is CASSFPQTEQYF. The CDR3 coding sequence is TGTGCCAGCAGTTTTCCACAGACTGAGCAGTACTTC.

The chain joins TRBV20-1 to TRBJ2-7, with 7 bases aligning to TRBD2. The J segment lost 5 bases and the V segment lost 5 bases, leaving 18 bases of the junction unmatched. CDR1 is DFQATT, CDR2 SNEGSKA, per germline (reference sequence). This CDR3 has 16 amino acids. CDR3 DNA: TGCAGTGCTGTGGGTGAGGTTGGGGGAGGGTGGAACGAGCAGTACTTC. This codes for CSAVGEVGGGWNEQYF.

This chain joins TRBV12-3 or TRBV12-4 and TRBJ2-1; maybe TRBD2 (6 bases). V gave up 9 bases and J gave up 4 bases, with 13 bases separating them. The CDR3 runs to 13 residues. The chain's CDR3 is CASQASVYNEQFF. CDR3 sequence (DNA): TGTGCCAGTCAGGCTAGCGTTTACAATGAGCAGTTCTTC.

This clonotype was seen a few times. This chain uses TRBV5-1 with TRBJ2-7; 11 nucleotides align to TRBD1. The CDR3 is 15 amino acids. Germline V CDR1 and CDR2: SGHRS, YFSETQ. The V segment lost 5 bases and the J segment 4 bases; nucleotides outside the gene matches: 8. The DNA for the CDR3 is TGCGCCAGCAGGCCACAGGACAGGGGGCGTTACGAGCAGTACTTC. It encodes CASRPQDRGRYEQYF.

This rearrangement joins TRBV9 to TRBJ2-5, with 10 bases matching TRBD2. Trimming cost V 0 bases and J 4 bases; bases outside gene matches: 9. The CDR3 is 17 amino acids. Per the germline V gene, CDR1 is SGDLS and CDR2 is YYNGEE. CDR3 in DNA: TGTGCCAGCAGCGTAGTCCCTAGCGGGAGTGGGGGAGAGACCCAGTACTTC. It specifies CASSVVPSGSGGETQYF.

This clonotype was recorded at least ten times. The CDR3 sequence: CASEQALGYEQYF. CDR3 nucleotides: TGTGCCAGCGAACAGGCCCTGGGCTACGAGCAGTACTTC. The chain links TRBV2 to TRBJ2-7; weak D call: TRBD1 (5 bases). The CDR3 extends over 13 amino acids. Trimming left V 8 bases short and J 3 bases short, with 14 bases between. The V gene's germline CDR1 is SNHLY and CDR2 FYNNEI.

CDR3 amino acids: CASSSQGAPSTDTQYF. CDR3 nucleotides: TGCGCCAGCAGCTCACAGGGGGCGCCTAGCACAGATACGCAGTATTTT. J is TRBJ2-3 and V is TRBV4-1, with 9 bases matching TRBD1. Germline CDR1 reads MGHRA; CDR2 reads YSYEKL. The V gene end was trimmed by 5 bases and the J gene end by 0 bases; junction bases not matched to a gene: 6. This CDR3 region has 16 residues.

This clonotype was recorded many times. The V and J genes are TRBV3-1 and TRBJ2-7; D is undetermined. Per the germline V gene, CDR1 is LGHDT and CDR2 is YNNKEL (reference sequence). CDR3 size: 14 residues. Deletions cut 2 bases from V and 0 bases from J, with 8 bases between. The CDR3 sequence is CASSQRPSSYEQYF. The CDR3, as DNA: TGTGCCAGCAGCCAAAGGCCTAGCTCCTACGAGCAGTACTTC.

V gene TRBV12-3 or TRBV12-4 combines with J gene TRBJ2-1; 7 bases agree with TRBD1. V lost 5 bases and J lost 10; bases outside the gene matches: 2. CDR3 length: 11 amino acids. The CDR3 sequence: CASSTGEEQFF. Here the CDR3 DNA reads TGTGCCAGCAGTACAGGGGAGGAGCAGTTCTTC.

The V gene is TRBV12-3 or TRBV12-4, the J gene TRBJ2-7; 8 positions agree with TRBD1. With V trimmed by 6 bases and J by 2 bases, 9 bases remained unmatched. The CDR3 covers 15 residues. Written as DNA, the CDR3 is TGTGCCAGCAGAAAACAACAGGGGGTAGCCTACGAGCAGTACTTC. It codes for CASRKQQGVAYEQYF.

J is TRBJ1-1 and V is TRBV4-1, with D tentatively TRBD1 (6 bases). The CDR3 loop spans 14 amino acids. CDR1 and CDR2 (germline): MGHRA, YSYEKL. Trimming pared 2 bases from V and 7 bases from J, leaving 14 bases between. CDR3 coding DNA: TGCGCCAGCAGCCAAAAGGGGGATGGAGTTGAAGCTTTCTTT. This encodes CASSQKGDGVEAFF.